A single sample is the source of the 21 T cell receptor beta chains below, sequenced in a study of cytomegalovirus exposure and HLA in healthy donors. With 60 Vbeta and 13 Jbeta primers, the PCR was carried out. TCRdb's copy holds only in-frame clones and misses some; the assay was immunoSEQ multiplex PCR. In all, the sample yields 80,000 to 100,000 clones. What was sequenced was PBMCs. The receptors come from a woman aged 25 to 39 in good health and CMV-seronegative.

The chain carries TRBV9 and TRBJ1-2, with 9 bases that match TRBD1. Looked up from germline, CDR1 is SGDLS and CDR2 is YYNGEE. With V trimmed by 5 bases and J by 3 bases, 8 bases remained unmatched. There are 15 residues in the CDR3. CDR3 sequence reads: CASSGPRDRDYGYTF. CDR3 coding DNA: TGTGCCAGCAGTGGCCCCCGGGACAGGGACTATGGCTACACCTTC.

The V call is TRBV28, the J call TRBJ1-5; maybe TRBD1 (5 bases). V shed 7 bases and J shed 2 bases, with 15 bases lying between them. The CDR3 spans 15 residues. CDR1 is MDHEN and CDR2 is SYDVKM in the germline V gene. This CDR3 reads CASTSGGDGNQPQHF. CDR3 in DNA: TGTGCCAGCACCTCTGGAGGGGATGGCAATCAGCCCCAGCATTTT.

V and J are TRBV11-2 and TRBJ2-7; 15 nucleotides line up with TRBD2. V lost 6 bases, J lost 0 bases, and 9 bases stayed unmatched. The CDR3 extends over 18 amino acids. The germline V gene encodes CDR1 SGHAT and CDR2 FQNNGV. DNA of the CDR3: TGTGCCAGCAGTTATGGGACTAGCGGGGGGCTATCCTCCTACGAGCAGTACTTC. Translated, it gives CASSYGTSGGLSSYEQYF.

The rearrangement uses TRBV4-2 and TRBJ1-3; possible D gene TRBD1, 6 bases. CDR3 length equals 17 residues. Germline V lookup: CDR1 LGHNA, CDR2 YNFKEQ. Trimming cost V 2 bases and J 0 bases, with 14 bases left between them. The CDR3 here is CASSQTSTGVSGNTIYF. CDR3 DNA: TGTGCCAGCAGCCAAACGTCGACAGGCGTCTCTGGAAACACCATATATTTT.

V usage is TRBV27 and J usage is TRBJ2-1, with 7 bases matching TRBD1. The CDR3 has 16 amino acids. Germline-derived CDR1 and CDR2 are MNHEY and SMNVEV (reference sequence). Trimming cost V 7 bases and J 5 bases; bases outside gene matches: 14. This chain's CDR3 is CASTYSLGGANNEQFF. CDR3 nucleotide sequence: TGTGCCAGCACCTACTCGCTAGGGGGCGCCAACAATGAGCAGTTCTTC.

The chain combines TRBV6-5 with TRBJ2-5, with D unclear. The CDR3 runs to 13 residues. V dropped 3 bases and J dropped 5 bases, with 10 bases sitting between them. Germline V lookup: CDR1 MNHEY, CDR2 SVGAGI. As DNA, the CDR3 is TGTGCCAGCAGTTATGACTTTATGGAGACCCAGTACTTC. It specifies CASSYDFMETQYF.

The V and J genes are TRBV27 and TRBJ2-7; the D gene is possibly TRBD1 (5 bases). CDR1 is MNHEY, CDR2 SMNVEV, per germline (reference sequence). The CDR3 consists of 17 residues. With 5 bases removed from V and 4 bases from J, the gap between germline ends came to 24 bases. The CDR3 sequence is CASSPSAYRKSKYEQYF. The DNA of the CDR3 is TGTGCCAGCAGTCCATCGGCTTACAGGAAGTCAAAATACGAGCAGTACTTC.

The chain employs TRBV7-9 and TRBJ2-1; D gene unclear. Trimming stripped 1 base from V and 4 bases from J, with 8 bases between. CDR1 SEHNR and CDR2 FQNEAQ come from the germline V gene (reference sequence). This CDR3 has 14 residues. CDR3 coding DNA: TGTGCCAGCAGCTTAGTCAGTCGTTACAATGAGCAGTTCTTC. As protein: CASSLVSRYNEQFF.

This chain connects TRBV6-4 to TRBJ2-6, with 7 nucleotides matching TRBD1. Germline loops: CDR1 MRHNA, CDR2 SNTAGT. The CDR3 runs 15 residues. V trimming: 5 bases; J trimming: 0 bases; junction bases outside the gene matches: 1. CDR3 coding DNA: TGTGCCAGCAGTAGGACAGGCTCTGGGGCCAACGTCCTGACTTTC. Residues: CASSRTGSGANVLTF.

In DNA form, the CDR3 reads TGTGCCAGCAGTTGGACAACCCGCGACACCGGGGAGCTGTTTTTT. Protein: CASSWTTRDTGELFF. This chain joins TRBV6-1 and TRBJ2-2, with a weak D call TRBD1 (5 bases). This CDR3 has 15 residues. The germline V gene encodes CDR1 MNHNS and CDR2 SASEGT. V was clipped by 5 bases and J by 3 bases, with 13 bases between them.

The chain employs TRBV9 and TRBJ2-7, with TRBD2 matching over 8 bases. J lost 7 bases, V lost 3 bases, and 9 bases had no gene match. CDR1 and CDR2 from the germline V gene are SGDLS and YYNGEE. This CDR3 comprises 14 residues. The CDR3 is CASSAIAGMGEQYF. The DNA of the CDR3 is TGTGCCAGCAGCGCCATAGCGGGGATGGGGGAGCAGTACTTC.

The DNA of the CDR3 is TGTGCCAGCAGCTTGGAGATGAGGAAAAATGAGCAGTTCTTC. This translates into CASSLEMRKNEQFF. The chain links TRBV11-2 to TRBJ2-1; D gene ambiguous. The germline V gene encodes CDR1 SGHAT and CDR2 FQNNGV. V shed 3 bases and J shed 7 bases, with 13 bases lying between them. This CDR3 is 14 amino acids long.

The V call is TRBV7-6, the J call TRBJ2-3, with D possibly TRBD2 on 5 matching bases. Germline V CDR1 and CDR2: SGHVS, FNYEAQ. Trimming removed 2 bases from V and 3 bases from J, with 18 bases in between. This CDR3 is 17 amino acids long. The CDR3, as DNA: TGTGCCAGCAGCTTAACCACCGGGGTAGCAGGTACAGATACGCAGTATTTT. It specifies CASSLTTGVAGTDTQYF.

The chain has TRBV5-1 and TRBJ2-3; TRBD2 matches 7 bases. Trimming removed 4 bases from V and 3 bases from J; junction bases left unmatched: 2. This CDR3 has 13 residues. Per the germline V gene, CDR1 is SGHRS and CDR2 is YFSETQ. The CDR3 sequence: CASSLGGTDTQYF. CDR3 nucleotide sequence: TGCGCCAGCAGCCTCGGGGGGACAGATACGCAGTATTTT.

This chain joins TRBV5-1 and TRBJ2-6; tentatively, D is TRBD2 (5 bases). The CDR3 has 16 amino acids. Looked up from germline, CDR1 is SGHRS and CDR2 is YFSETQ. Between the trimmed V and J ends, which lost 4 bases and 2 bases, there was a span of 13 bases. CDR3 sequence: CASSIRTGTGANVLTF. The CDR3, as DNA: TGCGCCAGCAGCATTAGGACGGGGACTGGGGCCAACGTCCTGACTTTC. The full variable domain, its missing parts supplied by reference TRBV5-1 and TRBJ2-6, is KAGVTQTPRYLIKTRGQQVTLSCSPISGHRSVSWYQQTPGQGLQFLFEYFSETQRNKGNFPGRFSGRQFSNSRSEMNVSTLELGDSALYLCASSIRTGTGANVLTFGAGSRLTVL.

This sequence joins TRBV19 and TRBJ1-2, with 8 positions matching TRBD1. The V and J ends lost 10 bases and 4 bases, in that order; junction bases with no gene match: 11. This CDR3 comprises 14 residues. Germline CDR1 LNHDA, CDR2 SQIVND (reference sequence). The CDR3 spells CATTKDRAGYGYTF. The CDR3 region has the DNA TGTGCCACAACTAAGGACAGGGCGGGCTATGGCTACACCTTC.

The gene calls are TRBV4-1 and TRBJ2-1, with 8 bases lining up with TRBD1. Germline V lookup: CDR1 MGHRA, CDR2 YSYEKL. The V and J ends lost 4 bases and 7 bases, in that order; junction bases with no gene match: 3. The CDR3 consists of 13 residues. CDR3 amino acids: CASSPRGLNEQFF. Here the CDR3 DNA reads TGCGCCAGCAGCCCCAGGGGGCTAAATGAGCAGTTCTTC.

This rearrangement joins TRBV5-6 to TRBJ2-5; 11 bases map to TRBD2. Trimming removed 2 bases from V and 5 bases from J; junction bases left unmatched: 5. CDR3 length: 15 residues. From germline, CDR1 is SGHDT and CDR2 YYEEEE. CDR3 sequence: CASSFSGRAEETQYF. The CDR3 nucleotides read TGTGCCAGCAGCTTTAGCGGGAGGGCCGAGGAGACCCAGTACTTC. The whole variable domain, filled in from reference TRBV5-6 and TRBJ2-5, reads DAGVTQSPTHLIKTRGQQVTLRCSPKSGHDTVSWYQQALGQGPQFIFQYYEEEERQRGNFPDRFSGHQFPNYSSELNVNALLLGDSALYLCASSFSGRAEETQYFGPGTRLLVL.

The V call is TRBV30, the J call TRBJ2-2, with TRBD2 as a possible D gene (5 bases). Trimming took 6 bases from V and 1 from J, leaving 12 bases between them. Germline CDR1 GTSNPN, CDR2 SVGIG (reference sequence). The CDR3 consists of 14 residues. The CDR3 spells CACRGAGNTGELFF. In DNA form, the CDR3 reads TGTGCCTGCCGGGGTGCAGGGAACACCGGGGAGCTGTTTTTT.

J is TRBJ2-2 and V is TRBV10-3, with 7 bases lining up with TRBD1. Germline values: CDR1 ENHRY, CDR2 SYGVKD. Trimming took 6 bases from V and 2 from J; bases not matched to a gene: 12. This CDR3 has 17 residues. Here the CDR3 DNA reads TGTGCCATCAGCCCAACGAGCCGGGACAGCAACACCGGGGAGCTGTTTTTT. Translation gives CAISPTSRDSNTGELFF.

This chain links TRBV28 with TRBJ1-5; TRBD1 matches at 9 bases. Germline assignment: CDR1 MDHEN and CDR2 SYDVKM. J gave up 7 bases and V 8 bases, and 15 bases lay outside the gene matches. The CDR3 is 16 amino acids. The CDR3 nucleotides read TGTGCCAGCGCCCCCCGGGGACAGGGTGTGGGACAGCCCCAGCATTTT. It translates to CASAPRGQGVGQPQHF.